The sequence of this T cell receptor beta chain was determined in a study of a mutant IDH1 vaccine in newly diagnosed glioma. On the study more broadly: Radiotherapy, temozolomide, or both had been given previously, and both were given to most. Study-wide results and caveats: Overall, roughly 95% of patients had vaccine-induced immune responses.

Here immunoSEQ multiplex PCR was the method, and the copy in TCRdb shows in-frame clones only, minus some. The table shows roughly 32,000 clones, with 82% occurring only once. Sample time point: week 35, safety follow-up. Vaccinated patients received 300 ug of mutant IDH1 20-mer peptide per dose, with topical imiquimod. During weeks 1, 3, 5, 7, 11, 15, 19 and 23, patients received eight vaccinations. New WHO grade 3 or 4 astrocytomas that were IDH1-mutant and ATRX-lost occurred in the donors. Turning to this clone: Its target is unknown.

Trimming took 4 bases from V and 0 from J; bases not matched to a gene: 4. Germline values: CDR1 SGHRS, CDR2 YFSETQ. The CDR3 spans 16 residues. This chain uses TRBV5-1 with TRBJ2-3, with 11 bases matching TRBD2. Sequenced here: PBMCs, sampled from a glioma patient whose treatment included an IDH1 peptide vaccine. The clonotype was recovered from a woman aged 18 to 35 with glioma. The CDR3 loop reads CASSKGLADSTDTQYF. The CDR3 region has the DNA TGCGCCAGCAGCAAGGGACTAGCGGATAGCACAGATACGCAGTATTTT.